The 18 T cell receptor beta chains presented below share a single source sample, sequenced in a study of early T cells in non-severe SARS-CoV-2 infection. From the 5' RACE reads, TCRdb called clonotypes with MiXCR, one entry per CDR3 protein. Among fewer than 80,000 distinct CDR3 sequences listed, roughly 4.5% were seen once. Material: whole blood, obtained at baseline. All receptors come from an adult who was a healthcare worker with PCR-confirmed SARS-CoV-2 infection or an uninfected control (not recorded which). The donor label of this sample is uncertain.

This clonotype showed up many times. The CDR3 is CSAPYGSRSGNTIYF. In nucleotides, the CDR3 is TGCAGTGCCCCGTACGGGAGTCGCTCTGGAAACACCATATATTTT. The chain carries TRBV20-1 and TRBJ1-3; no firm D call. V was pared by 6 bases and J by 0 bases, with 15 bases between. This CDR3 spans 15 amino acids. Germline V gene sequence: CDR1 DFQATT, CDR2 SNEGSKA (reference sequence).

This clonotype occurred many times. The V and J genes are TRBV27 and TRBJ1-6; 7 positions agree with TRBD1. The V gene's germline CDR1 is MNHEY and CDR2 SMNVEV (reference sequence). The CDR3 has 14 amino acids. The V segment lost 6 bases and the J segment 6 bases; nucleotides outside the gene matches: 5. The CDR3 spells CASRERQGNSPLHF. CDR3 nucleotide sequence: TGTGCCAGCAGAGAGAGACAGGGTAATTCACCCCTCCACTTT.

A few counts support this clonotype. This rearrangement joins TRBV6-5 to TRBJ1-1; perhaps TRBD1 as D (5 bases). Germline lookup yields CDR1 MNHEY and CDR2 SVGAGI. This CDR3 has 12 amino acids. V gave up 8 bases and J gave up 4 bases, with 11 bases separating them. The CDR3 loop is CASRRGFTEAFF. The DNA for the CDR3 is TGTGCCAGCCGAAGGGGCTTCACTGAAGCTTTCTTT.

This clonotype has a count of ten or more. The V gene is TRBV6-5, the J gene TRBJ2-2; 7 nucleotides agree with TRBD1. The germline gives CDR1 MNHEY, CDR2 SVGAGI. V shed 10 bases and J 1 base; nucleotides not matched to a gene: 3. The CDR3 spans 13 residues. CDR3 sequence: CAIRTGNTGELFF. The CDR3 DNA reads TGTGCCATCAGGACAGGGAACACCGGGGAGCTGTTTTTT.

The J gene is TRBJ1-2, the V gene TRBV27; 8 bases map to TRBD1. The CDR3 sequence is 15 residues long. Per the germline V gene, CDR1 is MNHEY and CDR2 is SMNVEV (reference sequence). Trimming took 4 bases from V and 7 from J; bases not matched to a gene: 11. DNA of the CDR3: TGTGCCAGCAGTTCTACCGGCAGGGGGCTAAGTGGCTACACCTTC. Its protein product is CASSSTGRGLSGYTF.

The table lists this clonotype with many counts. The chain recombines TRBV10-2 with TRBJ2-7, with 9 bases identical to TRBD2. The V gene end was trimmed by 5 bases and the J gene end by 3 bases; junction bases not matched to a gene: 2. The CDR3 has 13 residues. Germline CDR1 WSHSY, CDR2 SAAADI. In nucleotides, the CDR3 is TGCGCCAGCAGTCCTAGCGGGGTCTACGAGCAGTACTTC. Residues: CASSPSGVYEQYF.

This chain joins TRBV9 and TRBJ2-2; D gene unclear. Trimming removed 4 bases from V and 2 bases from J, with 12 bases in between. From germline, CDR1 is SGDLS and CDR2 YYNGEE. CDR3 length equals 15 residues. The CDR3 region is CASSLSSANTGELFF. CDR3 nucleotide sequence: TGTGCCAGCAGCCTTTCCAGTGCCAACACCGGGGAGCTGTTTTTT.

The rearrangement links TRBV5-1 to TRBJ2-1; TRBD2 agrees at 10 bases. The V and J ends lost 2 bases and 4 bases, in that order; junction bases with no gene match: 6. The germline V gene has CDR1 SGHRS and CDR2 YFSETQ. The length of the CDR3 is 16 residues. The CDR3 loop reads CASSLQLAGIYNEQFF. The CDR3 region has the DNA TGCGCCAGCAGCTTACAACTAGCGGGGATTTACAATGAGCAGTTCTTC. The full variable domain, completed using reference TRBV5-1 and TRBJ2-1, is KAGVTQTPRYLIKTRGQQVTLSCSPISGHRSVSWYQQTPGQGLQFLFEYFSETQRNKGNFPGRFSGRQFSNSRSEMNVSTLELGDSALYLCASSLQLAGIYNEQFFGPGTRLTVL.

This clonotype was detected ten times or more. This rearrangement joins TRBV28 to TRBJ1-5; possible D gene TRBD1, 6 bases. Germline CDR1 is MDHEN and CDR2 is SYDVKM. The CDR3 is 17 residues long. Trimming stripped 2 bases from V and 7 bases from J, with 21 bases between. The CDR3 sequence: CASSLQLRQATRQPQHF. DNA of the CDR3: TGTGCCAGCAGTTTACAACTAAGACAGGCGACCAGACAGCCCCAGCATTTT.

This clonotype occurred many times. The chain carries TRBV6-5 and TRBJ1-1; D gene uncertain. This CDR3 comprises 11 residues. Germline V gene data show CDR1 as MNHEY and CDR2 as SVGAGI. V was trimmed by 5 bases and J by 3 bases, leaving 4 bases between them. The CDR3 region is CASSHDTEAFF. The DNA for the CDR3 is TGTGCCAGCAGTCACGACACTGAAGCTTTCTTT.

This clonotype was recorded at least ten times. This chain connects TRBV20-1 to TRBJ1-1; D remains unclear. The CDR3 loop spans 12 amino acids. CDR1 DFQATT and CDR2 SNEGSKA come from the germline V gene (reference sequence). The V end lost 0 bases, the J end lost 1 base, and 3 bases lay between the germline ends. This CDR3 is CSAREGNTEAFF. The CDR3 bases are TGCAGTGCTAGAGAGGGGAACACTGAAGCTTTCTTT.

This clonotype came up a few times. The rearrangement links TRBV3-1 to TRBJ2-7; D gene uncertain. CDR1 and CDR2 from the germline V gene are LGHDT and YNNKEL (reference sequence). Trimming took 0 bases from V and 8 from J, leaving 11 bases between them. The CDR3 sequence is 13 residues long. CDR3 DNA sequence: TGTGCCAGCAGCCAAGAGGCTGCCTTAAAGCAGTACTTC. It is translated as CASSQEAALKQYF.

The chain combines TRBV4-3 with TRBJ2-3, with TRBD2 identical over 8 bases. Germline V gives CDR1 LGHNA, CDR2 YSLEER. The CDR3 is 18 residues long. After removal of 0 bases from V and 2 bases from J, the junction contained 10 bases not matched to a gene. The CDR3 here is CASSQDMLGGGNTDTQYF. The CDR3 DNA reads as TGCGCCAGCAGCCAAGACATGCTTGGCGGGGGGAACACAGATACGCAGTATTTT.

This clonotype showed up many times. The J gene is TRBJ1-1, the V gene TRBV25-1; a weak D match, TRBD1 (6 bases). The germline V gene encodes CDR1 MGHDK and CDR2 SYGVNS. CDR3 length equals 19 residues. Trimming left V 4 bases short and J 3 bases short, with 27 bases between. CDR3 in DNA: TGTGCCAGCAGTGCCTACCCCGGCAGGGGAAGGGGGAGGGACACTGAAGCTTTCTTT. Translated, it gives CASSAYPGRGRGRDTEAFF.

The rearrangement joins TRBV29-1 to TRBJ1-2, with TRBD1 matching over 7 bases. This CDR3 has 14 amino acids. V shed 5 bases and J 0 bases; nucleotides not matched to a gene: 6. Germline CDR1 reads SQVTM; CDR2 reads ANQGSEA. The CDR3 is CSVSGQVTNYGYTF. The CDR3 region has the DNA TGCAGCGTTTCAGGACAGGTTACTAACTATGGCTACACCTTC.

This clonotype has only a few counts. The chain has TRBV14 and TRBJ2-7, with D unresolved. The CDR3 contains 13 residues. Germline V CDR1 and CDR2: SGHDN, FVKESK. V lost 1 base and J 3 bases, leaving 7 bases between the germline ends. This chain's CDR3 is CASSQGLRYEQYF. The CDR3 DNA reads as TGTGCCAGCAGCCAAGGACTGCGCTACGAGCAGTACTTC.

This clonotype was found a few times. The chain joins TRBV9 to TRBJ2-3; D might be TRBD2 (5 bases). This CDR3 is built from 14 residues. Germline loops: CDR1 SGDLS, CDR2 YYNGEE. With 4 bases removed from V and 6 bases from J, the gap between germline ends came to 15 bases. The CDR3 here is CASSPYEGRDTQYF. The CDR3 region has the DNA TGTGCCAGCAGCCCTTACGAGGGTCGGGATACGCAGTATTTT.

Here the CDR3 DNA reads TGTGCCAGCAGCCCGTCCGGGGTGGGGACAGATACGCAGTATTTT. Translating gives CASSPSGVGTDTQYF. The J gene is TRBJ2-3, the V gene TRBV7-3; a possible D gene is TRBD2 (5 bases). V was shortened by 5 bases and J by 3 bases, with 15 bases between the two germline ends. Germline V CDR1 and CDR2: SGHTA, FQGTGA. This CDR3 is built from 15 residues. The variable domain in full, with the rest retrieved from reference TRBV7-3 and TRBJ2-3, is GAGVSQTPSNKVTEKGKYVELRCDPISGHTALYWYRQSLGQGPEFLIYFQGTGAADDSGLPNDRFFAVRPEGSVSTLKIQRTERGDSAVYLCASSPSGVGTDTQYFGPGTRLTVL.